These 21 T cell receptor beta chains were all obtained from the same sample, sequenced in a study of T-cell memory formation after mild COVID-19 (dated by TCRdb to 2020 to 2023). The library was prepared using 5' RACE. The sequencer was an Illumina NovaSeq 6000. TCRdb trimmed public reads at Q25 via fastp, called clones via MiXCR and kept in-frame beta chains. Rows with one shared CDR3 protein collapse into an entry with the most common genes and DNA. This sample is represented by 450,000 to 650,000 distinct CDR3 sequences; about 20% of them were singletons. Under 8.5% of the sample lies in the top ten. Sequenced sample: PBMCs or a T cell subset sorted from them (not recorded which). These receptors were obtained from an adult woman who had mild COVID-19 (a few samples of this study predate the infection). The sample titles of this study are shuffled in the database, so cell type and time point are left out; the donor was told from shared clones.

This clonotype appeared a few times. The chain recombines TRBV7-9 with TRBJ2-5; the D gene is possibly TRBD2 (6 bases). This CDR3 spans 15 amino acids. Germline assignment: CDR1 SEHNR and CDR2 FQNEAQ (reference sequence). V was shortened by 4 bases and J by 1 base, with 13 bases between the two germline ends. The CDR3 region is CASSWAGSSQETQYF. CDR3 sequence (DNA): TGTGCCAGCAGCTGGGCGGGGTCTTCCCAAGAGACCCAGTACTTC.

The chain recombines TRBV12-5 with TRBJ2-2, with TRBD1 as a possible D gene (5 bases). The V end lost 5 bases, the J end lost 1 base, and 8 bases lay between the germline ends. This CDR3 spans 14 amino acids. Germline CDR1 and CDR2: LGHNT and FRNRAP. The CDR3 loop is CASGQDRNTGELFF. The CDR3 nucleotides read TGTGCTAGTGGTCAAGACAGGAACACCGGGGAGCTGTTTTTT.

This clonotype was observed a handful of times. The J gene is TRBJ1-6, the V gene TRBV6-6; no clear D gene. The CDR3 loop spans 15 amino acids. V lost 10 bases and J lost 7, with 20 bases in between. CDR1 and CDR2 (germline): MNHNY, SVGAGI (reference sequence). DNA of the CDR3: TGTGCCAACCCCTACAAGTTGGGCAGGAATTCACCCCTCCACTTT. This codes for CANPYKLGRNSPLHF.

The chain is built from TRBV12-3 or TRBV12-4 and TRBJ1-1, with D uncertain. V was pared by 2 bases and J by 4 bases, with 14 bases between. The CDR3 length is 15 residues. DNA of the CDR3: TGTGCCAGCAGTTTAATGGTGGGAGTCGGCACTGAAGCTTTCTTT. Translated: CASSLMVGVGTEAFF.

This chain connects TRBV20-1 to TRBJ2-3, with 11 nucleotides matching TRBD2. With V trimmed by 3 bases and J by 0 bases, 5 bases remained unmatched. CDR1 and CDR2 (germline): DFQATT, SNEGSKA (reference sequence). The CDR3 is 16 residues long. The chain's CDR3 is CSARGLAEASTDTQYF. CDR3 bases: TGCAGTGCTAGGGGACTAGCGGAAGCTAGCACAGATACGCAGTATTTT.

The chain employs TRBV11-3 and TRBJ2-2, with 7 positions matching TRBD1. The CDR3 sequence is 15 residues long. Germline V gene sequence: CDR1 SGHNT, CDR2 YENEEA. V was pared by 1 base and J by 1 base, with 0 bases of the junction left unmatched. CDR3 residues: CASSLGDRNTGELFF. In nucleotides, the CDR3 is TGTGCCAGCAGCTTAGGGGACAGGAACACCGGGGAGCTGTTTTTT.

This clonotype turned up a few times. The rearrangement uses TRBV24-1 and TRBJ2-1, with a tentative D call TRBD1 (6 bases). The CDR3 consists of 16 residues. V shed 3 bases and J shed 6 bases, with 17 bases lying between them. CDR1 and CDR2 (germline): KGHDR, SFDVKD. CDR3 sequence reads: CATSDIRDTLSNEQFF. CDR3 DNA sequence: TGTGCCACCAGTGATATCCGGGACACCCTCTCCAATGAGCAGTTCTTC.

This chain uses TRBV10-3 with TRBJ2-2; TRBD2 is a possible D gene (5 bases). In germline, CDR1 is ENHRY, CDR2 SYGVKD. The CDR3 sequence is 14 residues long. Trimming removed 2 bases from V and 7 bases from J, with 11 bases in between. The CDR3 DNA reads as TGTGCCATCAGTGAGGGGAGACTTGACGGGGAGCTGTTTTTT. It is translated as CAISEGRLDGELFF.

There are a few counts of this clonotype. The chain links TRBV7-8 to TRBJ2-1; 7 bases agree with TRBD1. V lost 1 base and J lost 1; bases outside the gene matches: 1. Germline V gene data show CDR1 as SGHVS and CDR2 as FQNEAQ. The CDR3 is 15 residues long. The CDR3 loop reads CASSLGGQSYNEQFF. In DNA, the CDR3 is TGTGCCAGCAGCTTAGGGGGACAGTCCTACAATGAGCAGTTCTTC.

CDR3 loop: CASSSSRGGNYGYTF. CDR3 nucleotides: TGTGCCAGCAGTTCCTCGAGGGGAGGGAACTATGGCTACACCTTC. V is TRBV12-3 or TRBV12-4 and J is TRBJ1-2; a possible D gene is TRBD1 (5 bases). CDR3 length: 15 amino acids. Trimming removed 4 bases from V and 2 bases from J, with 14 bases in between.

The J gene is TRBJ2-5, the V gene TRBV12-5; the D gene is possibly TRBD1 (6 bases). Per germline, CDR1 LGHNT and CDR2 FRNRAP. The V end lost 0 bases, the J end lost 2 bases, and 13 bases lay between the germline ends. The CDR3 covers 16 residues. DNA for the CDR3: TGTGCTAGTGGTTTGGTCTTACAGGGAAGACAAGAGACCCAGTACTTC. Its translation: CASGLVLQGRQETQYF.

The chain couples TRBV4-1 to TRBJ2-2; D unresolved. The CDR3 covers 16 residues. Germline V CDR1 and CDR2: MGHRA, YSYEKL. V dropped 3 bases and J dropped 4 bases, with 15 bases sitting between them. In nucleotides, the CDR3 is TGCGCCAGCAGCCATCCATCAACCCCCGGCACCGGGGAGCTGTTTTTT. The encoded protein is CASSHPSTPGTGELFF.

This clonotype appeared many times. The V call is TRBV12-3 or TRBV12-4, the J call TRBJ2-3; no clear D gene. V lost 2 bases and J 2 bases, leaving 8 bases between the germline ends. The CDR3 runs to 14 residues. The CDR3 region has the DNA TGTGCCAGCAGTTTAAGCAGGTACACAGATACGCAGTATTTT. Translating gives CASSLSRYTDTQYF.

This chain joins TRBV5-5 and TRBJ2-3; TRBD2 aligns across 9 bases. With 0 bases clipped from V and 6 bases from J, the junction kept 8 bases outside the gene matches. This CDR3 has 16 amino acids. Looked up from germline, CDR1 is SGHKS and CDR2 is YYEKEE (reference sequence). The CDR3 loop is CASSLEAGGPWDTQYF. The DNA of the CDR3 is TGTGCCAGCAGCTTGGAGGCGGGAGGGCCGTGGGATACGCAGTATTTT.

The J gene is TRBJ2-1, the V gene TRBV5-6, with a possible D match to TRBD2 (5 bases). The CDR3 runs 15 residues. CDR1 SGHDT and CDR2 YYEEEE come from the germline V gene. V was trimmed by 4 bases and J by 8 bases, leaving 19 bases between them. The CDR3 DNA sequence: TGTGCCAGCAGCCTGCCCAGGCTGTGGCGGGATGAGCAGTTCTTC. It codes for CASSLPRLWRDEQFF.

V and J are TRBV11-1 and TRBJ2-3; TRBD1 matches 7 bases. Germline CDR1 SGHAT, CDR2 FQDESV (reference sequence). J was trimmed by 1 base and V by 6 bases; bases with no gene match: 10. This CDR3 has 16 amino acids. CDR3 nucleotides: TGTGCCAGCAGTTCGGGGAAGGGGGCGGGCACAGATACGCAGTATTTT. Its translation is CASSSGKGAGTDTQYF.

A few counts support this clonotype. The chain employs TRBV24-1 and TRBJ2-1, with TRBD1 matching 7 bases. The CDR3 totals 16 residues. CDR1 and CDR2 from the germline V gene are KGHDR and SFDVKD. V was clipped by 3 bases and J by 1 base; unmatched bases: 5. DNA of the CDR3: TGTGCCACCAGTGATCCGGGGACAGAATCCTACAATGAGCAGTTCTTC. This translates into CATSDPGTESYNEQFF.

This sequence joins TRBV4-2 and TRBJ2-7, with 7 bases fitting TRBD1. Germline CDR1 and CDR2: LGHNA and YNFKEQ. There are 14 residues in the CDR3. V lost 4 bases to trimming and J lost 4 bases; unmatched junction nucleotides: 7. Here the CDR3 reads CASSPHQGEYEQYF. CDR3 in DNA: TGTGCCAGCAGCCCCCATCAGGGGGAGTACGAGCAGTACTTC.

The V gene is TRBV7-3, the J gene TRBJ2-2; 12 bases map to TRBD2. The CDR3 totals 17 residues. J was trimmed by 6 bases and V by 5 bases; bases with no gene match: 10. Germline loops: CDR1 SGHTA, CDR2 FQGTGA. The DNA of the CDR3 is TGTGCCAGCAGCCCTTCCCGGACTAGCGGGGCTGCCGGGGAGCTGTTTTTT. This translates into CASSPSRTSGAAGELFF.

This chain uses TRBV12-3 or TRBV12-4 with TRBJ1-5, with D unresolved. The germline V and J ends were trimmed by 2 bases and 5 bases, with 4 bases remaining between them. This CDR3 is built from 12 residues. In nucleotides, the CDR3 is TGTGCCAGCAGTTTATACTATCAGCCCCAGCATTTT. This codes for CASSLYYQPQHF.

In nucleotides, the CDR3 is TGTGCCACCAGCAGGACAGCCAACGACTACGAGCAGTACTTC. It codes for CATSRTANDYEQYF. The chain is built from TRBV15 and TRBJ2-7; maybe TRBD1 (5 bases). Germline lookup yields CDR1 LNHNV and CDR2 YYDKDF (reference sequence). The CDR3 covers 14 residues. Trimming left V 3 bases short and J 3 bases short, with 12 bases between.